This paragraph reports one T cell receptor (beta chain). Method: immunoSEQ multiplex PCR; TCRdb's copy keeps in-frame clones and lacks some. The sample lists more than 200,000 clones; around 90% were seen once. This CDR3 has 12 residues. Deletions cut 1 base from V and 6 bases from J, with 6 bases between. CDR1 is MGHRA, CDR2 YSYEKL, per germline. These data are taken from a study of blood T cell repertoires in COVID-19. Study at large: COVID-19 samples, acute and convalescent, were from the United States, Italy and Spain. T cells, B-cell-depleted T cells, or PBMCs supplied cDNA or gDNA.

The gene calls are TRBV4-1 and TRBJ1-2; D perhaps matches TRBD1 (5 bases). The source is a woman aged 45-65 years who had recovered from COVID-19. Sequencing used PBMCs or T cells enriched from blood (not recorded which). The CDR3 protein is CASSQGGDGYTF. DNA of the CDR3: TGCGCCAGCAGCCAAGGGGGGGATGGCTACACCTTC.